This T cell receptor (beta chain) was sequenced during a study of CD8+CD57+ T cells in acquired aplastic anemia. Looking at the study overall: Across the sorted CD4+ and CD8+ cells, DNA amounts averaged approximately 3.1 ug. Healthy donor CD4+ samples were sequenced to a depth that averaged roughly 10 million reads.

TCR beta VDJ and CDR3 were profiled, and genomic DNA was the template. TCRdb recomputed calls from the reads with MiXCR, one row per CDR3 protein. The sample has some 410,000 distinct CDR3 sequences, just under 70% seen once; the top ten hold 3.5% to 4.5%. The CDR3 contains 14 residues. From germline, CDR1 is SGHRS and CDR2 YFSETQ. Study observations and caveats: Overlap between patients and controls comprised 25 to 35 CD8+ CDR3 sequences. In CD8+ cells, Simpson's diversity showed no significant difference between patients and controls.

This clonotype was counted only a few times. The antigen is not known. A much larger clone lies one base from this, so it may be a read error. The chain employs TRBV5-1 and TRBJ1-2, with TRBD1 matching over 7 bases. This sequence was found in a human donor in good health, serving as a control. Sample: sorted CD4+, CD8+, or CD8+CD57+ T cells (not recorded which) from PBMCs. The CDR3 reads CASSLGQGGYGCTF. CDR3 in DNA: TGCGCCAGCAGCTTGGGACAGGGCGGCTATGGCTGCACCTTC. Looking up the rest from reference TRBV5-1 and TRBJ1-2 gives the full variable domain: KAGVTQTPRYLIKTRGQQVTLSCSPISGHRSVSWYQQTPGQGLQFLFEYFSETQRNKGNFPGRFSGRQFSNSRSEMNVSTLELGDSALYLCASSLGQGGYGCTFGSGTRLTVV.